The next 29 T cell receptor beta chains were all read from a single sample in a study of blood T cell repertoires in COVID-19. TCRdb's table, derived via immunoSEQ multiplex PCR, lists solely in-frame clones and lacks some. The sample includes fewer than 350,000 clones, 90% of them seen just once. The sample comprised peripheral blood. These receptors originate from a woman aged 30 to 39 with COVID-19, enrolled during active disease.

This sequence joins TRBV27 and TRBJ2-7; TRBD1 matches at 7 bases. Germline loops: CDR1 MNHEY, CDR2 SMNVEV (reference sequence). This CDR3 region has 14 residues. Losses at the gene ends were 6 bases for V and 2 bases for J; bases not matched to a gene: 7. CDR3 protein: CASSRGQVPYEQYF. As DNA, the CDR3 is TGTGCCAGCAGCCGCGGACAGGTACCCTACGAGCAGTACTTC.

V is TRBV12-5 and J is TRBJ2-3; TRBD1 aligns across 12 bases. V lost 1 base and J lost 2; bases outside the gene matches: 19. CDR1 is LGHNT and CDR2 is FRNRAP in the germline V gene. This CDR3 is built from 22 residues. CDR3 DNA sequence: TGTGCTAGTGGTTTGGGAGCACCGGGACAGGGGGCACTGAATTCAGTCACAGATACGCAGTATTTT. Encoded protein: CASGLGAPGQGALNSVTDTQYF.

V usage is TRBV4-1 and J usage is TRBJ2-7, with D perhaps TRBD1 (6 bases). V gave up 3 bases and J gave up 6 bases, with 9 bases separating them. Per germline, CDR1 MGHRA and CDR2 YSYEKL. The CDR3 sequence is 12 residues long. The CDR3 bases are TGCGCCAGCAGCCATCAGGGGAGCGAGCAGTACTTC. Protein: CASSHQGSEQYF.

With regard to this clone: Mismatch with germline at one junction end may stem from a read error. This chain uses TRBV7-3 with TRBJ1-2; D unclear. This CDR3 contains 9 residues. Germline V gene lookup returns CDR1 SGHTA and CDR2 FQGTGA. In DNA form, the CDR3 reads TGTGCCAGCAGCTCTCCCAGGCCCTTC. Its protein product is CASSSPRPF.

The CDR3: CASSLGTGRQFF. CDR3 bases: TGTGCCAGCAGTCTAGGGACAGGGCGGCAGTTCTTC. The chain is built from TRBV12-3 or TRBV12-4 and TRBJ2-1; TRBD1 matches 9 bases. V trimming: 5 bases; J trimming: 12 bases; junction bases outside the gene matches: 5. The CDR3 extends over 12 amino acids.

The chain is built from TRBV5-5 and TRBJ2-3, with TRBD2 identical over 13 bases. Germline-derived CDR1 and CDR2 are SGHKS and YYEKEE (reference sequence). J was trimmed by 7 bases and V by 4 bases; bases with no gene match: 9. This CDR3 comprises 16 residues. The CDR3 region has the DNA TGTGCCAGCAGCCAAAGACTAGCGGGAGGAGTAAATACGCAGTATTTT. Translating it yields CASSQRLAGGVNTQYF.

The chain employs TRBV4-3 and TRBJ2-5, with 8 bases fitting TRBD2. This CDR3 comprises 16 residues. Germline CDR1 and CDR2: LGHNA and YSLEER. The ends lost 0 bases at V and 5 bases at J; junction bases unmatched: 8. The CDR3 DNA sequence: TGCGCCAGCAGCCAAGATCGGACCCCGGGGGGGGAGACCCAGTACTTC. This encodes CASSQDRTPGGETQYF.

V is TRBV10-1 and J is TRBJ1-2, with 9 bases identical to TRBD1. This CDR3 has 13 amino acids. CDR1 and CDR2 (germline): WNHNN, SYGVQD (reference sequence). The V gene end was trimmed by 6 bases and the J gene end by 4 bases; junction bases not matched to a gene: 3. The chain's CDR3 is CASSQDRGYGYTF. The CDR3, as DNA: TGCGCCAGCAGCCAGGACAGGGGCTATGGCTACACCTTC.

The count of this clone is one. The genes are TRBV7-2 and TRBJ2-3, with D possibly TRBD1 on 7 matching bases. The germline CDR1 and CDR2 sequences are SGHTA and FQGNSA. The germline V and J ends were trimmed by 7 bases and 4 bases, with 15 bases remaining between them. This CDR3 is 14 amino acids long. The DNA for the CDR3 is TGTGCCAGCAAGCAGGGGGGTCAGGCAGATACGCAGTATTTT. Translation: CASKQGGQADTQYF.

The gene calls are TRBV24-1 and TRBJ2-3; TRBD2 matches 9 bases. The CDR3 is 17 amino acids. The V gene's germline CDR1 is KGHDR and CDR2 SFDVKD. Unmatched junction bases numbered 7, after V lost 3 bases and J lost 1 base. CDR3 coding DNA: TGTGCCACCAGTGATGTCGTAGCGGGAGCGGGCACAGATACGCAGTATTTT. This encodes CATSDVVAGAGTDTQYF.

The chain couples TRBV10-3 to TRBJ1-4; 7 bases line up with TRBD1. Germline assignment: CDR1 ENHRY and CDR2 SYGVKD. This CDR3 spans 13 amino acids. After removal of 4 bases from V and 7 bases from J, the junction contained 3 bases not matched to a gene. CDR3 nucleotide sequence: TGTGCCATCAGTGGACAGGGAGGTGAAAAACTGTTTTTT. It encodes CAISGQGGEKLFF.

In nucleotides, the CDR3 is TGTGCCAGCAGTTCGCTAGGGGGCGCAAGCAATCAGCCCCAGCATTTT. The encoded protein is CASSSLGGASNQPQHF. This chain uses TRBV28 with TRBJ1-5, with 7 bases aligning to TRBD1. CDR3 size: 16 residues. Germline CDR1 MDHEN, CDR2 SYDVKM. With 4 bases clipped from V and 1 base from J, the junction kept 7 bases outside the gene matches.

Note on this clone: The junction does not match germline at one end; this may be a read error. V usage is TRBV7-7 and J usage is TRBJ2-5, with 8 nucleotides matching TRBD1. The CDR3 contains 14 residues. Germline V gene sequence: CDR1 SSHAT, CDR2 FNYEAQ (reference sequence). This CDR3 is CASSLQGGGETQYF. In DNA form, the CDR3 reads TGTGCTAGCAGCTTACAGGGGGGCGGGGAGACCCAGTACTTC.

The V gene is TRBV5-1, the J gene TRBJ2-1, with D perhaps matching TRBD2 (5 bases). Germline V gene lookup returns CDR1 SGHRS and CDR2 YFSETQ. Trimming stripped 4 bases from V and 4 bases from J, with 18 bases between. This CDR3 is 16 amino acids long. The CDR3 bases are TGCGCCAGCAGCCCCGTGGTGGACTTATATTACAATGAGCAGTTCTTC. This translates into CASSPVVDLYYNEQFF.

This clone came up once. The chain uses TRBV27 and TRBJ2-1; 7 bases align to TRBD2. CDR1 and CDR2 from the germline V gene are MNHEY and SMNVEV (reference sequence). The CDR3 totals 16 residues. Trimming cost V 5 bases and J 5 bases; bases outside gene matches: 12. DNA for the CDR3: TGTGCCAGCAGTACCTGGGCTCTAGCGGCGAACAATGAGCAGTTCTTC. Translation gives CASSTWALAANNEQFF.

This chain joins TRBV7-9 and TRBJ1-3; possibly TRBD1 for D (6 bases). The germline CDR1 and CDR2 sequences are SEHNR and FQNEAQ (reference sequence). V lost 4 bases and J 2 bases, leaving 18 bases between the germline ends. CDR3 size: 17 residues. Written as DNA, the CDR3 is TGTGCCAGCAGCTCCCCAAGGGGGGGGGCGGCTGGAAACACCATATATTTT. Translating it yields CASSSPRGGAAGNTIYF. The whole variable domain, filled in from reference TRBV7-9 and TRBJ1-3, reads DTGVSQNPRHKITKRGQNVTFRCDPISEHNRLYWYRQTLGQGPEFLTYFQNEAQLEKSRLLSDRFSAERPKGSFSTLEIQRTEQGDSAMYLCASSSPRGGAAGNTIYFGEGSWLTVV.

This clone appeared a few times. The rearrangement uses TRBV19 and TRBJ1-5, with TRBD1 matching over 7 bases. This CDR3 has 14 residues. V lost 5 bases to trimming and J lost 4 bases; unmatched junction nucleotides: 5. Germline CDR1 is LNHDA and CDR2 is SQIVND (reference sequence). CDR3: CASSSDRLNQPQHF. In DNA form, the CDR3 reads TGTGCCAGTAGTTCGGACAGGCTGAATCAGCCCCAGCATTTT.

The chain employs TRBV12-5 and TRBJ2-5; TRBD2 is a possible D gene (6 bases). Trimming removed 6 bases from V and 5 bases from J, with 13 bases in between. The CDR3 runs 13 residues. Per germline, CDR1 LGHNT and CDR2 FRNRAP. The CDR3 protein is CASGPWGEETQYF. CDR3 coding DNA: TGTGCTAGTGGCCCTTGGGGGGAGGAGACCCAGTACTTC.

The chain couples TRBV7-9 to TRBJ1-2; a weak D match, TRBD1 (5 bases). V was cut by 5 bases and J by 1 base, with 11 bases left in between. The CDR3 runs to 14 residues. CDR1 and CDR2 from the germline V gene are SEHNR and FQNEAQ (reference sequence). CDR3 residues: CASSPTQGNYGYTF. CDR3 DNA: TGTGCCAGCAGCCCGACGCAGGGTAACTATGGCTACACCTTC.

This chain joins TRBV7-9 and TRBJ1-2, with TRBD1 matching 10 bases. The J segment lost 4 bases and the V segment lost 1 base, leaving 0 bases of the junction unmatched. The CDR3 length is 14 residues. Germline V gene data show CDR1 as SEHNR and CDR2 as FQNEAQ (reference sequence). The CDR3 loop reads CASSLGTGGYGYTF. The CDR3 DNA reads as TGTGCCAGCAGCTTAGGGACAGGGGGCTATGGCTACACCTTC.

This rearrangement joins TRBV5-4 to TRBJ1-6; 7 bases line up with TRBD1. V was pared by 1 base and J by 7 bases, with 5 bases of the junction left unmatched. CDR1 is SGHNT and CDR2 is YYREEE in the germline V gene (reference sequence). There are 15 residues in the CDR3. This CDR3 reads CASSLSTGLNSPLHF. The CDR3 DNA sequence: TGTGCCAGCAGCTTGTCGACAGGGTTAAATTCACCCCTCCACTTT.

J is TRBJ2-7 and V is TRBV27, with 10 bases aligning to TRBD2. V dropped 8 bases and J dropped 6; count of bases not matched to a gene: 10. This CDR3 comprises 14 residues. CDR1 is MNHEY, CDR2 SMNVEV, per germline (reference sequence). CDR3 nucleotides: TGTGCCAGCGCCCGGGCTAGCGGGAGACCCGAGCAGTACTTC. Protein sequence: CASARASGRPEQYF.

This chain connects TRBV28 to TRBJ2-1; 11 nucleotides align to TRBD2. The CDR3 is made up of 15 amino acids. Germline loops: CDR1 MDHEN, CDR2 SYDVKM. Unmatched junction bases numbered 7, after V lost 6 bases and J lost 6 bases. The CDR3 reads CASSDGTSGLNEQFF. CDR3 DNA sequence: TGTGCCAGCAGCGACGGGACTAGCGGCCTCAATGAGCAGTTCTTC.

This sequence joins TRBV5-1 and TRBJ2-2; 7 nucleotides agree with TRBD2. V trimming: 0 bases; J trimming: 0 bases; junction bases outside the gene matches: 2. Germline lookup yields CDR1 SGHRS and CDR2 YFSETQ. This CDR3 spans 16 amino acids. The CDR3 reads CASSLVAGANTGELFF. As DNA, the CDR3 is TGCGCCAGCAGCTTGGTGGCGGGAGCGAACACCGGGGAGCTGTTTTTT.

The rearrangement uses TRBV2 and TRBJ2-2; 8 bases agree with TRBD2. The CDR3 covers 14 residues. Germline V lookup: CDR1 SNHLY, CDR2 FYNNEI. With V trimmed by 8 bases and J by 1 base, 3 bases remained unmatched. In DNA form, the CDR3 reads TGTGCCAGCGAGCGGGAGAGGAACACCGGGGAGCTGTTTTTT. Its protein is CASERERNTGELFF. Combining the CDR3 with reference TRBV2 and TRBJ2-2 gives the whole variable domain EPEVTQTPSHQVTQMGQEVILRCVPISNHLYFYWYRQILGQKVEFLVSFYNNEISEKSEIFDDQFSVERPDGSNFTLKIRSTKLEDSAMYFCASERERNTGELFFGEGSRLTVL.

The J gene is TRBJ1-6, the V gene TRBV4-1, with 8 bases that match TRBD1. The germline CDR1 and CDR2 sequences are MGHRA and YSYEKL. The J segment lost 5 bases and the V segment lost 2 bases, leaving 5 bases of the junction unmatched. The CDR3 sequence is 16 residues long. The CDR3 loop reads CASSQPGQGDNSPLHF. The DNA of the CDR3 is TGCGCCAGCAGCCAACCTGGACAGGGCGATAATTCACCCCTCCACTTT.

The genes are TRBV28 and TRBJ1-1, with TRBD1 as a possible D gene (6 bases). V gave up 10 bases and J gave up 3 bases, with 18 bases separating them. The V gene's germline CDR1 is MDHEN and CDR2 SYDVKM. This CDR3 has 14 residues. The CDR3: CAIRTRGADTEAFF. CDR3 DNA sequence: TGTGCCATCCGTACCCGGGGGGCGGACACTGAAGCTTTCTTT.

The rearrangement links TRBV19 to TRBJ1-1, with D tentatively TRBD1 (6 bases). V lost 5 bases to trimming and J lost 4 bases, with 17 bases between them. Germline lookup yields CDR1 LNHDA and CDR2 SQIVND (reference sequence). The CDR3 is made up of 15 amino acids. CDR3 loop: CASSVSRTALTEAFF. CDR3 bases: TGTGCCAGTAGTGTCTCCCGGACAGCGCTCACTGAAGCTTTCTTT.

This rearrangement joins TRBV4-1 to TRBJ1-5; no definite D call. The CDR3 loop spans 13 amino acids. Germline V gene data show CDR1 as MGHRA and CDR2 as YSYEKL. V was clipped by 5 bases and J by 3 bases, with 8 bases between them. CDR3 sequence reads: CASSEGVNQPQHF. CDR3 DNA sequence: TGCGCCAGCAGCGAGGGAGTCAATCAGCCCCAGCATTTT.